These 4 T cell receptor beta chains were sequenced from one sample in a study of CD8+ T cells in alopecia areata. Following RNA extraction, reverse transcription yielded cDNA that acted as the sequencing template. Method: immunoSEQ multiplex PCR; TCRdb's copy keeps in-frame clones and lacks some. The sample consists of approximately 180,000 clones, roughly 63% of them appearing once. The treatment: oral pan-JAK inhibitor, 5-10 mg twice daily. The sample in question was CD4+ T cells sorted from blood, obtained at roughly week 55, from a patient treated with tofacitinib. These receptors were taken from a human donor with alopecia areata.

This clone was counted only a few times. The chain uses TRBV5-1 and TRBJ2-7, with no clear D. V lost 5 bases and J 0 bases, leaving 12 bases between the germline ends. The CDR3 sequence is 14 residues long. From germline, CDR1 is SGHRS and CDR2 YFSETQ. The chain's CDR3 is CASRYDTYSYEQYF. Written as DNA, the CDR3 is TGCGCCAGCAGATATGACACTTACTCCTACGAGCAGTACTTC.

V gene TRBV2 combines with J gene TRBJ2-2, with a possible D match to TRBD1 (5 bases). There are 14 residues in the CDR3. The V end was cut by 4 bases, the J end by 3 bases, with 9 bases between. Germline V lookup: CDR1 SNHLY, CDR2 FYNNEI. The CDR3 loop is CASSVVGHTGELFF. In DNA form, the CDR3 reads TGTGCCAGCAGTGTCGTGGGGCACACCGGGGAGCTGTTTTTT.

The chain is built from TRBV25-1 and TRBJ2-3, with D possibly TRBD1 on 6 matching bases. The CDR3 has 16 amino acids. In germline, CDR1 is MGHDK, CDR2 SYGVNS. The V and J ends lost 0 bases and 3 bases respectively, with 13 bases between them. The CDR3 region is CASSEYLGAGTDTQYF. The CDR3 DNA sequence: TGTGCCAGCAGTGAATACTTGGGGGCTGGAACAGATACGCAGTATTTT.

This chain uses TRBV10-2 with TRBJ2-5, with D maybe TRBD2 (5 bases). The germline V gene encodes CDR1 WSHSY and CDR2 SAAADI. The V gene lost 0 bases and the J gene lost 2 bases, with 19 bases spanning the gap. There are 18 residues in the CDR3. For the CDR3, the DNA is TGCGCCAGCAGTGAGTCGACTATAATAGGCGGGCCTCAAGAGACCCAGTACTTC. It codes for CASSESTIIGGPQETQYF.